This TCR beta chain appears in the sequencing data of a study of response to subunit inactivated influenza vaccine. One entry per CDR3 protein, called by TCRdb with MiXCR from the RT-PCR reads. Of hundreds of thousands of distinct CDR3 sequences listed, over 25% were seen once; the top ten hold around 2%. CDR3 length equals 16 residues. The V gene's germline CDR1 is MNHEY and CDR2 SVGEGT. V shed 5 bases and J shed 2 bases, with 17 bases lying between them. Study-level points and caveats: Each seasonal flu vaccination may recruit only limited new T cells, authors suggested.

This clonotype was detected ten times or more. Its antigen remains unknown. The source was CD4+ T cells sorted from PBMCs, collected about 5 days after vaccination. This receptor was taken from a man over 45 who received an inactivated influenza vaccine. The chain carries TRBV6-2 or TRBV6-3 and TRBJ2-3; D gene uncertain. CDR3 in DNA: TGTGCCAGCAGTACTGGGGTGGGCTCGAACACAGATACGCAGTATTTT. Amino acid sequence: CASSTGVGSNTDTQYF.